This TCR beta chain stems from a study of technical replicates of blood from a few donors. Assay used: immunoSEQ multiplex PCR; TCRdb lists only in-frame clones, some missing. In the table there are about 53,000 clones, 70% to 90% of which are singletons. Looked up from germline, CDR1 is SQVTM and CDR2 is ANQGSEA. This CDR3 comprises 14 residues. Trimming took 1 base from V and 4 from J, leaving 10 bases between them. The genes are TRBV29-1 and TRBJ1-4, with a tentative D call TRBD1 (5 bases). This sequence was found in a human donor in good health. Some clones in this sample may be carry-over from other donors' samples. The material sequenced was PBMCs. CDR3 region: CSVEVPGNNEKLFF. The DNA for the CDR3 is TGCAGCGTTGAAGTTCCAGGGAATAATGAAAAACTGTTTTTT.